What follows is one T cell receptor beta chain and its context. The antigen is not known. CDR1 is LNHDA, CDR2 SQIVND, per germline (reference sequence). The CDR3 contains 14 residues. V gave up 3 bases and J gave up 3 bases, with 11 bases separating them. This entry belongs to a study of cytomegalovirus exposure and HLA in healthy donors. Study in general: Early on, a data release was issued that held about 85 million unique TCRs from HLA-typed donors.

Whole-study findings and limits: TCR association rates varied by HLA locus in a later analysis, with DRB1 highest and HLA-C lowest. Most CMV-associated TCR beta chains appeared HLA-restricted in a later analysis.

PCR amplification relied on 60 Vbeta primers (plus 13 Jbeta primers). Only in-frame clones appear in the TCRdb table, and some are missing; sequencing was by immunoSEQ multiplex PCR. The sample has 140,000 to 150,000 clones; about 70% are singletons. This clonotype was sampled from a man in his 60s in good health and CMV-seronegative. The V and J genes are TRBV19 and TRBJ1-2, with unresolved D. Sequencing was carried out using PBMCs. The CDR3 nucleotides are TGTGCCAGTAGTATCCCAGGCCAGTACTATGGCTACACCTTC. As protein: CASSIPGQYYGYTF.